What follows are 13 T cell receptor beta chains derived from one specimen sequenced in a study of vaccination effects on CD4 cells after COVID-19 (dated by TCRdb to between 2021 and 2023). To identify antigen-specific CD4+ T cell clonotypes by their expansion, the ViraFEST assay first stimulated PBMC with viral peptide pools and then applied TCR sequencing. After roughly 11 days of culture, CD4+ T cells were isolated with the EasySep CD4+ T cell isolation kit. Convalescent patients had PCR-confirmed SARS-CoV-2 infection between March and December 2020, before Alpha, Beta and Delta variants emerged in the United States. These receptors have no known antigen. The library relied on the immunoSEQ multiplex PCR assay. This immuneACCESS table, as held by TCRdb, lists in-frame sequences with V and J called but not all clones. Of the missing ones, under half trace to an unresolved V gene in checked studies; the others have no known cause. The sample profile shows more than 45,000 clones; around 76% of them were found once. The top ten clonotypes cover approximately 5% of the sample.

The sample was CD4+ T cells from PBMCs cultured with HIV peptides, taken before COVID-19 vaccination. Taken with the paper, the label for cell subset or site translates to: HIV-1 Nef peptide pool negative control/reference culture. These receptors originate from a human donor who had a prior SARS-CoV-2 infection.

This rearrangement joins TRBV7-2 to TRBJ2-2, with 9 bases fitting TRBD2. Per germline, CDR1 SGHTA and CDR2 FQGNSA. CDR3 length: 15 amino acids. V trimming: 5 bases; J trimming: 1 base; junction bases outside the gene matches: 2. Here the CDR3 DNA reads TGTGCCAGCAGCCCGACTAGCGGGAACACCGGGGAGCTGTTTTTT. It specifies CASSPTSGNTGELFF. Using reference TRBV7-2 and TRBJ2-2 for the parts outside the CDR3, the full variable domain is GAGVSQSPSNKVTEKGKDVELRCDPISGHTALYWYRQSLGQGLEFLIYFQGNSAPDKSGLPSDRFSAERTGGSVSTLTIQRTQQEDSAVYLCASSPTSGNTGELFFGEGSRLTVL.

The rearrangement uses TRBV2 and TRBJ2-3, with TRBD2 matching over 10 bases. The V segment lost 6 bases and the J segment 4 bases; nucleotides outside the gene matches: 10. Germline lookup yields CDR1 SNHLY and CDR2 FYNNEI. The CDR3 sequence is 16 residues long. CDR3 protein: CASRRASGSLADTQYF. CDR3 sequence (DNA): TGTGCCAGCAGGCGGGCTAGCGGGAGTTTGGCAGATACGCAGTATTTT.

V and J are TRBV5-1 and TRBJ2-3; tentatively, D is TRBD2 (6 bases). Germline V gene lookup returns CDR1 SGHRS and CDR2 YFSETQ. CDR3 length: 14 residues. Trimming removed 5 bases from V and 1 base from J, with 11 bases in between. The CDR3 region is CASRDSGGTDTQYF. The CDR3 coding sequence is TGCGCCAGCAGAGATAGCGGCGGCACAGATACGCAGTATTTT. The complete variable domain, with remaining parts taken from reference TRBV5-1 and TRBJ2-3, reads KAGVTQTPRYLIKTRGQQVTLSCSPISGHRSVSWYQQTPGQGLQFLFEYFSETQRNKGNFPGRFSGRQFSNSRSEMNVSTLELGDSALYLCASRDSGGTDTQYFGPGTRLTVL.

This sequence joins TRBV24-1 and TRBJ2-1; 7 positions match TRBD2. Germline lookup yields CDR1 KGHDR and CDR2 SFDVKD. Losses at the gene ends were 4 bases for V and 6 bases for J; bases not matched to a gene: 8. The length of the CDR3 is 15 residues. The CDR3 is CATSDPRTSFNEQFF. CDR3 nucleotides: TGTGCCACCAGTGACCCCCGGACTAGTTTCAATGAGCAGTTCTTC.

CDR3 bases: TGTGCCAGCAGCCCCCGGGACAGGGCTGTCTACGAGCAGTACTTC. Translation gives CASSPRDRAVYEQYF. The gene calls are TRBV7-8 and TRBJ2-7, with 9 bases matching TRBD1. The CDR3 is 15 residues long. Germline V gene data show CDR1 as SGHVS and CDR2 as FQNEAQ. Trimming at V came to 5 bases and at J to 3 bases, leaving 8 bases not matched to a gene.

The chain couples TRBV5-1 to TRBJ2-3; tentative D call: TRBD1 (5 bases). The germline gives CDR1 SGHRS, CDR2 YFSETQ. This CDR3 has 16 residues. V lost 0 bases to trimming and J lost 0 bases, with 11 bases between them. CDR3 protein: CASSLGGGPSTDTQYF. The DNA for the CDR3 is TGCGCCAGCAGCTTGGGGGGCGGACCTAGCACAGATACGCAGTATTTT. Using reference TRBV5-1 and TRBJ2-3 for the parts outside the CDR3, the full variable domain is KAGVTQTPRYLIKTRGQQVTLSCSPISGHRSVSWYQQTPGQGLQFLFEYFSETQRNKGNFPGRFSGRQFSNSRSEMNVSTLELGDSALYLCASSLGGGPSTDTQYFGPGTRLTVL.

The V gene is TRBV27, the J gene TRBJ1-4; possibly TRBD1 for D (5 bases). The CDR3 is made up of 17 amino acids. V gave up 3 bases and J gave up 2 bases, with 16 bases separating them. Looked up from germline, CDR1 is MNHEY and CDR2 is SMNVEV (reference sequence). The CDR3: CASSFHQGNWTNEKLFF. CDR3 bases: TGTGCCAGCAGTTTTCACCAGGGAAATTGGACTAATGAAAAACTGTTTTTT.

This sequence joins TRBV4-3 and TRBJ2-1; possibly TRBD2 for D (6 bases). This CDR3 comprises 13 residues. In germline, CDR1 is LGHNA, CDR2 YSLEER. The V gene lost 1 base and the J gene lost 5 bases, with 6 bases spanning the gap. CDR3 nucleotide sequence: TGCGCCAGCAGCCAAGCGGGGGACAATGAGCAGTTCTTC. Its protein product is CASSQAGDNEQFF.

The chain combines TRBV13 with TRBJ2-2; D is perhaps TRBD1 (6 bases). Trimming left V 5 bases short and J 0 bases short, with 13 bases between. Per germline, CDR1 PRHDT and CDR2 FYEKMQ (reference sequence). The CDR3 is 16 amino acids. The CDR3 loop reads CASSLSRQANTGELFF. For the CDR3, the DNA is TGTGCCAGCAGCCTATCACGACAGGCGAACACCGGGGAGCTGTTTTTT.

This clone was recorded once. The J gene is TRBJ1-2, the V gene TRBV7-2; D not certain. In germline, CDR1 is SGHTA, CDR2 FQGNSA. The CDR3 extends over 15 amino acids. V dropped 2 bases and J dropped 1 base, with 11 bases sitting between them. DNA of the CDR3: TGTGCCAGCAGCTTAATTCCGAGGGATAACTATGGCTACACCTTC. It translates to CASSLIPRDNYGYTF.

This CDR3 reads CASSAVQQQPQHF. The CDR3 bases are TGTGCCAGCAGTGCCGTACAGCAGCAGCCCCAGCATTTT. This chain joins TRBV6-6 and TRBJ1-5; D not certain. Looked up from germline, CDR1 is MNHNY and CDR2 is SVGAGI (reference sequence). The CDR3 is 13 residues long. Deletions cut 5 bases from V and 7 bases from J, with 12 bases between.

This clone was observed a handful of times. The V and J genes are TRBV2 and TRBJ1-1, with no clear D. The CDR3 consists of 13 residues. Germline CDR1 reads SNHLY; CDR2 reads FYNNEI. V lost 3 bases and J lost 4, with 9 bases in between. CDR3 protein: CASSEGAGTEAFF. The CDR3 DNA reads TGTGCCAGCAGTGAGGGAGCGGGCACTGAAGCTTTCTTT.

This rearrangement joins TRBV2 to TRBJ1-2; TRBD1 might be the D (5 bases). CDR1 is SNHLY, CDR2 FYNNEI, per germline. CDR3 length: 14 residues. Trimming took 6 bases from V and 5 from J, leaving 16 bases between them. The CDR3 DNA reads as TGTGCCAGCAGGAGTCGGAGGACATCGTATGGCTACACCTTC. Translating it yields CASRSRRTSYGYTF.